The 11 T cell receptor beta chains reported below all come from one sample, sequenced in a study of cytomegalovirus exposure and HLA in healthy donors. It was with 60 Vbeta and 13 Jbeta primers that the PCR ran. Produced via immunoSEQ multiplex PCR; TCRdb's table is partial and in-frame only. The table lists about 100,000 clones, approximately 76% of them singletons. The sample comprised PBMCs. The source of these receptors is a man aged 35-49 years in good health and CMV-seropositive.

This chain joins TRBV5-4 and TRBJ2-1, with D maybe TRBD2 (6 bases). Per the germline V gene, CDR1 is SGHNT and CDR2 is YYREEE (reference sequence). V was shortened by 0 bases and J by 5 bases, with 9 bases between the two germline ends. The CDR3 spans 14 residues. The CDR3 spells CASSLDTGDNEQFF. DNA of the CDR3: TGTGCCAGCAGCTTGGATACGGGAGACAATGAGCAGTTCTTC.

The chain couples TRBV19 to TRBJ1-1; TRBD1 matches at 10 bases. V dropped 8 bases and J dropped 11; count of bases not matched to a gene: 11. In germline, CDR1 is LNHDA, CDR2 SQIVND (reference sequence). The CDR3 is 13 residues long. DNA for the CDR3: TGTGCCAGTGTAACGGACAGGGGGGGAAGCGCTTTCTTT. This gives the protein CASVTDRGGSAFF.

The rearrangement joins TRBV5-4 to TRBJ1-2; unclear D gene. This CDR3 spans 17 amino acids. V lost 2 bases and J 5 bases, leaving 22 bases between the germline ends. CDR1 and CDR2 (germline): SGHNT, YYREEE (reference sequence). The CDR3 sequence: CASSLGRVSLPGYGYTF. The DNA for the CDR3 is TGTGCCAGCAGCTTAGGAAGGGTTTCACTGCCGGGGTATGGCTACACCTTC.

This chain's CDR3 is CASSLATGGVSTQYF. In nucleotides, the CDR3 is TGCGCCAGCAGCTTGGCCACAGGGGGCGTAAGTACGCAGTATTTT. The V and J genes are TRBV5-1 and TRBJ2-3; TRBD1 matches at 9 bases. This CDR3 is built from 15 residues. With V trimmed by 0 bases and J by 8 bases, 7 bases remained unmatched. Germline-derived CDR1 and CDR2 are SGHRS and YFSETQ.

This chain joins TRBV5-1 and TRBJ2-3; 11 bases are shared with TRBD2. The V and J ends lost 4 bases and 2 bases, in that order; junction bases with no gene match: 21. Germline CDR1 is SGHRS and CDR2 is YFSETQ. This CDR3 region has 21 residues. The DNA of the CDR3 is TGCGCCAGCAGCGACCTATTTGTAGCGGGGGGGCAGTCGATTCTCACAGATACGCAGTATTTT. It is translated as CASSDLFVAGGQSILTDTQYF.

The V and J genes are TRBV5-1 and TRBJ2-3; 7 nucleotides agree with TRBD1. Germline-derived CDR1 and CDR2 are SGHRS and YFSETQ. There are 11 residues in the CDR3. Germline trimming cut 4 bases from V and 11 bases from J; bases unmatched to any gene: 4. The CDR3 bases are TGCGCCAGCAGCCAGGGACAGCAGCAGTATTTT. It codes for CASSQGQQQYF.

V and J are TRBV4-2 and TRBJ2-1; 11 positions match TRBD2. The CDR3 length is 16 residues. V shed 0 bases, J shed 7 bases, and the junction held 5 bases outside the gene matches. Germline V lookup: CDR1 LGHNA, CDR2 YNFKEQ. The CDR3 nucleotides are TGTGCCAGCAGCCAAGACCCTAGCGGGGGGCTGAATGAGCAGTTCTTC. This sequence encodes CASSQDPSGGLNEQFF.

V gene TRBV6-5 combines with J gene TRBJ2-1; perhaps TRBD2 as D (6 bases). The CDR3 covers 16 residues. Trimming took off 0 bases at V and 5 bases at J, with 14 bases between the two ends. Per germline, CDR1 MNHEY and CDR2 SVGAGI. The CDR3 protein is CASSYSGGTNNNEQFF. The CDR3 DNA is TGTGCCAGCAGTTACTCCGGAGGGACCAACAACAATGAGCAGTTCTTC.

This clone has more than one count but fewer than ten. V and J are TRBV11-2 and TRBJ2-2; D gene unclear. Germline CDR1 SGHAT, CDR2 FQNNGV. The CDR3 sequence is 14 residues long. Deletions cut 5 bases from V and 7 bases from J, with 14 bases between. CDR3 sequence reads: CASSRFGENGELFF. CDR3 DNA: TGTGCCAGCAGCCGTTTCGGTGAGAACGGGGAGCTGTTTTTT.

V gene TRBV5-6 combines with J gene TRBJ2-3, with 7 nucleotides matching TRBD1. CDR3 size: 15 residues. After removal of 0 bases from V and 10 bases from J, the junction contained 11 bases not matched to a gene. In germline, CDR1 is SGHDT, CDR2 YYEEEE. CDR3 nucleotides: TGTGCCAGCAGCTTGGTACGGGTCGGACAGGACCCGCAGTATTTT. Amino acids: CASSLVRVGQDPQYF.

The chain combines TRBV11-2 with TRBJ2-1; 9 nucleotides line up with TRBD2. This CDR3 has 16 residues. Germline CDR1 reads SGHAT; CDR2 reads FQNNGV. Trimming took 8 bases from V and 1 from J; bases not matched to a gene: 9. CDR3 loop: CASALAGPSSYNEQFF. Here the CDR3 DNA reads TGTGCCAGCGCCCTAGCGGGGCCAAGTTCCTACAATGAGCAGTTCTTC.